This T cell receptor beta chain stems from a study of T cell responses to AZD1222 COVID-19 vaccine. The germline V gene encodes CDR1 WNHNN and CDR2 SYGVQD (reference sequence). The CDR3 loop spans 14 amino acids. The trim removed 3 bases at V and 3 bases at J, leaving 1 base unmatched. Findings of the study overall: Most donors were white British and more were female, and clonal diversity was possibly underestimated. Only six individuals given AZD1222 were seropositive at baseline. Two AZD1222 doses significantly raised spike-specific TCR breadth and depth over controls.

The protocol was immunoSEQ multiplex PCR, while the TCRdb copy is restricted to in-frame clones and leaves out a portion. This table holds 130,000 or so clones, 75% to 95% found once. Regarding this clone: Antigen unknown.

This TCR came from an adult who received the AZD1222 COVID-19 vaccine. This specimen was peripheral blood, taken 28 days after the second AZD1222 dose. The V gene is TRBV10-1, the J gene TRBJ1-2; 10 bases line up with TRBD1. CDR3 amino acids: CASSDGTGDYGYTF. DNA of the CDR3: TGCGCCAGCAGTGACGGGACAGGGGACTATGGCTACACCTTC.